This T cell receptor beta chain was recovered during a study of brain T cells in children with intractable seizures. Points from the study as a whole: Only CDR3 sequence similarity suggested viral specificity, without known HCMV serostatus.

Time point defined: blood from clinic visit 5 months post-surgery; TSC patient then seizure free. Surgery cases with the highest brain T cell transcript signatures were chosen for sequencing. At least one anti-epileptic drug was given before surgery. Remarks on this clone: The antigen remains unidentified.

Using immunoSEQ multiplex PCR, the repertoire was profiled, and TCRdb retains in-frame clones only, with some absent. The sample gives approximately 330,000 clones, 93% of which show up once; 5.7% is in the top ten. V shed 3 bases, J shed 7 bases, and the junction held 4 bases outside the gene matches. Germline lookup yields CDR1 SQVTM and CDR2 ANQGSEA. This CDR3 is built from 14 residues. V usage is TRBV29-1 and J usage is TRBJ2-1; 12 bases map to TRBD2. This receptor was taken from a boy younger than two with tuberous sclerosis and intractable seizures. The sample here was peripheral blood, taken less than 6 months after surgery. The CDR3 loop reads CSVDLAGGLNEQFF. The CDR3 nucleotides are TGCAGCGTTGACCTAGCGGGGGGGCTGAATGAGCAGTTCTTC.